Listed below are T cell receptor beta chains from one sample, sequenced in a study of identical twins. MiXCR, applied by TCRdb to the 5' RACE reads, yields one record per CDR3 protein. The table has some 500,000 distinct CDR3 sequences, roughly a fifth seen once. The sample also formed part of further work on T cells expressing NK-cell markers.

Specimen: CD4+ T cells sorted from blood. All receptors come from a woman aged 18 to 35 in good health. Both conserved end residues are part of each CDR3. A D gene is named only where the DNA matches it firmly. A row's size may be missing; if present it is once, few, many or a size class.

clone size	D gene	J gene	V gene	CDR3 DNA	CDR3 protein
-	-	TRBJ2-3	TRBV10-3	TGTGCCATCAGACTCGGCCCACGGGATACGCAGTATTTT	CAIRLGPRDTQYF
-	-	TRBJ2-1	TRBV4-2	TGTGCCAGCAGCCAGGACGGACCAACCTACAATGAGCAGTTCTTC	CASSQDGPTYNEQFF
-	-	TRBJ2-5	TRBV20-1	TGCAGTGCTAGTCATCAAGAGACCCAGTACTTC	CSASHQETQYF
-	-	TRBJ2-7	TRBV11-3	TGTGCCAGCAGCTTCGCGGGACAGCTAGCCTACGAGCAGTACTTC	CASSFAGQLAYEQYF
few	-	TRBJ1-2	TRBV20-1	TGCAGTGCTTCAAACGGATATGGCTACACCTTC	CSASNGYGYTF
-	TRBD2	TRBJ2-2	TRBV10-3	TGTGCCATCAGTGAAGGGACTAGCGGGAACACCGGGGAGCTGTTTTTT	CAISEGTSGNTGELFF
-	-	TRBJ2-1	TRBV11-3	TGTGCCAGCAGCTTAGACGTGGACAGATCCTACAATGAGCAGTTCTTC	CASSLDVDRSYNEQFF
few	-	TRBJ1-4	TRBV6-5	TGTGCCAGCAGTTACGCTATCAGGCGTGCAACTAATGAAAAACTGTTTTTT	CASSYAIRRATNEKLFF
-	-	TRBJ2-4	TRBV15	TGTGCCACCAGCATCAATATGGGGCCCCAAAACATTCAGTACTTC	CATSINMGPQNIQYF
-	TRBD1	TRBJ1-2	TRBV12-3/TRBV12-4	TGTGCCAGCACCGACTACAGGGGGTCTAACTATGGCTACACCTTC	CASTDYRGSNYGYTF
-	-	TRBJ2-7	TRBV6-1	TGTGCCAGCAGTGAGGGTGGGGCTACCTACGAGCAGTACTTC	CASSEGGATYEQYF
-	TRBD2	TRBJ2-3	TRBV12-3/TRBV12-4	TGTGCCAGCAGTTTAGCGAGGTTGACTAGCAGACGGAGCACAGATACGCAGTATTTT	CASSLARLTSRRSTDTQYF
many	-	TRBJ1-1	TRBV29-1	TGCAGCGTTCGGGACGGCATCAGGGGTTGGACTGAAGCTTTCTTT	CSVRDGIRGWTEAFF
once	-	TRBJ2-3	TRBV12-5	TGTGCTAGTGGTTTGTTGGCCAGCACGCAGTATTTT	CASGLLASTQYF
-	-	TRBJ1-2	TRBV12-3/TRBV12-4	TGTGCCAGCAGTTTGCCGGGACAACAATTCTATGGCTACACCTTC	CASSLPGQQFYGYTF
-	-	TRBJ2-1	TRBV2	TGTGCCAGCAGTGAAGAGGATAGCGGAGTATTCAATGAGCAGTTCTTC	CASSEEDSGVFNEQFF
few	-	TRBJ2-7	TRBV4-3	TGCGCCAGCAGCCAAGATTATCAGGTCGAGCAGTACTTC	CASSQDYQVEQYF
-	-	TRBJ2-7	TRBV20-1	TGCAGTGCAAACCCGGACAGCTACGAGCAGTACTTC	CSANPDSYEQYF
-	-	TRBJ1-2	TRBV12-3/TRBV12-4	TGTGCCAGCAGCAACCTAGGGCGGTATGGCTACACCTTC	CASSNLGRYGYTF
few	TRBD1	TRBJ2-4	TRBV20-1	TGCAGTGCCCAGGGACAGGGGGACATTCAGTACTTC	CSAQGQGDIQYF
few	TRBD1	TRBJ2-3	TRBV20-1	TGCAGTGCTAGTGACAGGGTAGATACGCAGTATTTT	CSASDRVDTQYF
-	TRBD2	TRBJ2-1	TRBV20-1	TGCAGTGCTAGAGGGACTAGCGGAAACTACAATGAGCAGTTCTTC	CSARGTSGNYNEQFF
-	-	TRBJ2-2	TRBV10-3	TGTGCCATCAGTGCCTCCGGGGTCAACACCGGGGAGCTGTTTTTT	CAISASGVNTGELFF
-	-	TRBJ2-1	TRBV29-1	TGCAGCGCAAACCAGGGGTTAGAAAGCTACAATGAGCAGTTCTTC	CSANQGLESYNEQFF
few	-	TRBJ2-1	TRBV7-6	TGTGCCAGCAGCAAGCAAGGGGGCTCCTACAATGAGCAGTTCTTC	CASSKQGGSYNEQFF
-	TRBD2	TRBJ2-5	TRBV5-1	TGCGCCAGCAGCTCGACTAGCGGGGGACTCCAAGAGACCCAGTACTTC	CASSSTSGGLQETQYF
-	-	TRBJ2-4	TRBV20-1	TGCAGTGCCTATCCGGGGGCGGATCCAGCCAAAAACATTCAGTACTTC	CSAYPGADPAKNIQYF
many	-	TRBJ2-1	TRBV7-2	TGTGCCAGCAGCACCCGACCGGGAAATGAGCAGTTCTTC	CASSTRPGNEQFF
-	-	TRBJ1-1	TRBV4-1	TGCGCCAGCAGCCAAGTCGTCGGCGTGAACACTGAAGCTTTCTTT	CASSQVVGVNTEAFF
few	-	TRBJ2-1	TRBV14	TGTGCCAGCAGCCAGAAAAGGGGGGACTATAGGAATGAGCAGTTCTTC	CASSQKRGDYRNEQFF
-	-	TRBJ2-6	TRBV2	TGTGCCAGCAGTGGTCAGAAGAGCTCTGGGGCCAACGTCCTGACTTTC	CASSGQKSSGANVLTF
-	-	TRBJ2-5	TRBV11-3	TGTGCCAGCAGCTACGGGGTTCAAGAGACCCAGTACTTC	CASSYGVQETQYF
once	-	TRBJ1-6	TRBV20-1	TGCAGTGCTAGGGTCGGCGGGGCTTCGGAGAATTCACCCCTCCACTTT	CSARVGGASENSPLHF
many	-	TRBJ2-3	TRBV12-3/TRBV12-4	TGTGCCAGCAGTTTAGGGATAAAGACAGACCGTCACACAGATACGCAGTATTTT	CASSLGIKTDRHTDTQYF
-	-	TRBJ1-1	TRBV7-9	TGTGCCAGCACCGAGACGGGGATGAACACTGAAGCTTTCTTT	CASTETGMNTEAFF
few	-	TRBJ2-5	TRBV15	TGTGCCACCAGCACTAGGACTGAGGGAGAGACCCAGTACTTC	CATSTRTEGETQYF
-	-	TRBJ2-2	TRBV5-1	TGCGCCAGCCGCCACTCACGAGGGAACACCGGGGAGCTGTTTTTT	CASRHSRGNTGELFF